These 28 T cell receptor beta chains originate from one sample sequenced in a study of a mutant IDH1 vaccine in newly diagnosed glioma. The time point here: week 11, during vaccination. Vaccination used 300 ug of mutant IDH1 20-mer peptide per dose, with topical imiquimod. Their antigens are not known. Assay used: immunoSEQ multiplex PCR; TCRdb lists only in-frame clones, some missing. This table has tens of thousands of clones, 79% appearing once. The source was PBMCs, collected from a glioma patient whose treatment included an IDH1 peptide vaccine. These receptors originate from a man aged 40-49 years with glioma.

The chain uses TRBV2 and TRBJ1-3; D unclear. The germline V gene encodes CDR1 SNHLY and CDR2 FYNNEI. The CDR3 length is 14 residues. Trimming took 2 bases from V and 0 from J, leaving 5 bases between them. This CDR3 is CASSEWLSGNTIYF. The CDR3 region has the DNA TGTGCCAGCAGTGAATGGCTCTCTGGAAACACCATATATTTT.

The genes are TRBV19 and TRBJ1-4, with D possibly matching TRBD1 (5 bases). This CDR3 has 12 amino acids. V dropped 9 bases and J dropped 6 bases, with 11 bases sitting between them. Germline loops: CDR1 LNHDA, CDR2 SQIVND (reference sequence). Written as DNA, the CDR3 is TGTGCCAGCCGGGGCCTCGATGAAAAACTGTTTTTT. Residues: CASRGLDEKLFF.

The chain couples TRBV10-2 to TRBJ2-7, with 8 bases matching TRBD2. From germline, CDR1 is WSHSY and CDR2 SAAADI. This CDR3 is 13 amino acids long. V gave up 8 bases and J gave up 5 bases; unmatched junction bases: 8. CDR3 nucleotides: TGCGCCAGCTTGAAGAGCGGGAGTCACGAGCAGTACTTC. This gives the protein CASLKSGSHEQYF.

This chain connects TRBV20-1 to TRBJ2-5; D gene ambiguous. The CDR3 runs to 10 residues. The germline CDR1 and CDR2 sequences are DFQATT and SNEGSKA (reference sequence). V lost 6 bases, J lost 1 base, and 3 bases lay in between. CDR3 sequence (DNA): TGCAGTGCGCCCCAAGAGACCCAGTACTTC. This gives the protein CSAPQETQYF.

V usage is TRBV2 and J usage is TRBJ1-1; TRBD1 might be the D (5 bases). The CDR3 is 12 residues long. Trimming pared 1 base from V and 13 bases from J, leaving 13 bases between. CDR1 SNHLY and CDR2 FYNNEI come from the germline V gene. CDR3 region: CASSEGRTRLFF. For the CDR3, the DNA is TGTGCCAGCAGTGAAGGTAGGACAAGGCTTTTCTTT.

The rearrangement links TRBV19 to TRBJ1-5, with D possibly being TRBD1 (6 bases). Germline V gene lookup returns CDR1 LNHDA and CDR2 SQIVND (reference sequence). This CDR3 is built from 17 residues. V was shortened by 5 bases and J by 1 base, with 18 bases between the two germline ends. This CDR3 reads CASSEQGVVLSNQPQHF. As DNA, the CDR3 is TGTGCCAGTAGTGAACAGGGCGTCGTGTTGAGCAATCAGCCCCAGCATTTT.

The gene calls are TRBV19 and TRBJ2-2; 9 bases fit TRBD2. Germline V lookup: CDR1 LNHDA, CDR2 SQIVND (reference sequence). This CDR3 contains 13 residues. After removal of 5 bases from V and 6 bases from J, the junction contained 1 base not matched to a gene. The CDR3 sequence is CASSVAGAGELFF. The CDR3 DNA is TGTGCCAGTAGTGTAGCGGGAGCCGGGGAGCTGTTTTTT.

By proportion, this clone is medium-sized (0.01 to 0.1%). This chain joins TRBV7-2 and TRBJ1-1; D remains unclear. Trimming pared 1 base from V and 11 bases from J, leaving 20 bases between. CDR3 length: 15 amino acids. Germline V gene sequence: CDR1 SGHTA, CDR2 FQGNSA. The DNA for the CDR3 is TGTGCCAGCAGCTTAGTGGTCGGCCAGACCTCCGGCGCTTTCTTT. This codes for CASSLVVGQTSGAFF.

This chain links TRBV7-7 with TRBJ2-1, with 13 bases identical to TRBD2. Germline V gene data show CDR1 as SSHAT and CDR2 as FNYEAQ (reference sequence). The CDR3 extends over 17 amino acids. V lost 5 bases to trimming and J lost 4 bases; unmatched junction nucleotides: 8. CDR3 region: CASSPATSGRAYNEQFF. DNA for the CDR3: TGTGCCAGCAGCCCAGCTACTAGCGGGAGGGCTTACAATGAGCAGTTCTTC.

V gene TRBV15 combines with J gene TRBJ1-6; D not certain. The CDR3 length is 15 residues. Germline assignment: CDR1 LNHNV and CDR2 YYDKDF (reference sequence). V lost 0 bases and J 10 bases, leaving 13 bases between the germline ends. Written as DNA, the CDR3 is TGTGCCACCAGCAGAGATCACGGGAAAGGGTCACCCCTCCACTTT. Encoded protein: CATSRDHGKGSPLHF. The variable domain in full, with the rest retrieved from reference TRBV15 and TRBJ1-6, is DAMVIQNPRYQVTQFGKPVTLSCSQTLNHNVMYWYQQKSSQAPKLLFHYYDKDFNNEADTPDNFQSRRPNTSFCFLDIRSPGLGDTAMYLCATSRDHGKGSPLHFGNGTRLTVT.

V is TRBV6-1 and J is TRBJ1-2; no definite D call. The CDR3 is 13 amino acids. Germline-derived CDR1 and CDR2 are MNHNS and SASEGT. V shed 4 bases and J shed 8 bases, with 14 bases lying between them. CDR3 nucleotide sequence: TGTGCCAGCAGTGCCCAGGAGGTGAGGGGCTACACCTTC. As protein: CASSAQEVRGYTF.

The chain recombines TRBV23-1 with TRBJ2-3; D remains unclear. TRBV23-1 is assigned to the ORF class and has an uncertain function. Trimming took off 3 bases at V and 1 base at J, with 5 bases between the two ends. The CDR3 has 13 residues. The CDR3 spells CASSHPGTDTQYF. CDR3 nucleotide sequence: TGCGCCAGCAGTCACCCAGGCACAGATACGCAGTATTTT.

The CDR3 region is CASSLDLGTDTQYF. The CDR3 nucleotides are TGTGCCAGCAGCTTGGATCTGGGCACAGATACGCAGTATTTT. The V gene is TRBV5-5, the J gene TRBJ2-3, with D hard to call. Trimming pared 0 bases from V and 1 base from J, leaving 6 bases between. The CDR3 is made up of 14 amino acids. Germline-derived CDR1 and CDR2 are SGHKS and YYEKEE (reference sequence). The entire variable domain, with the rest obtained from reference TRBV5-5 and TRBJ2-3, is as follows: DAGVTQSPTHLIKTRGQQVTLRCSPISGHKSVSWYQQVLGQGPQFIFQYYEKEERGRGNFPDRFSARQFPNYSSELNVNALLLGDSALYLCASSLDLGTDTQYFGPGTRLTVL.

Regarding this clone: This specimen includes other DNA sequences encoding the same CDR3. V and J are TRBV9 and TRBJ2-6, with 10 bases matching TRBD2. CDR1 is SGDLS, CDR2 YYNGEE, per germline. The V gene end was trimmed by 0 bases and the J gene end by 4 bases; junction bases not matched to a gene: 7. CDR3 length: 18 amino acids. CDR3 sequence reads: CASSVAASGSPGANVLTF. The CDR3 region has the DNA TGTGCCAGCAGCGTAGCGGCTAGCGGGAGTCCCGGGGCCAACGTCCTGACTTTC. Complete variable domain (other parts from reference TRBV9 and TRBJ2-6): DSGVTQTPKHLITATGQRVTLRCSPRSGDLSVYWYQQSLDQGLQFLIQYYNGEERAKGNILERFSAQQFPDLHSELNLSSLELGDSALYFCASSVAASGSPGANVLTFGAGSRLTVL.

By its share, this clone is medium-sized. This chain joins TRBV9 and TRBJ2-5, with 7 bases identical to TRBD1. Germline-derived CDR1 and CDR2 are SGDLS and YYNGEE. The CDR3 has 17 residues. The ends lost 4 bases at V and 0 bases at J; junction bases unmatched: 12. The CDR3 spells CASSQRTGEANQETQYF. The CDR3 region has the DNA TGTGCCAGCAGCCAACGAACAGGGGAAGCGAACCAAGAGACCCAGTACTTC.

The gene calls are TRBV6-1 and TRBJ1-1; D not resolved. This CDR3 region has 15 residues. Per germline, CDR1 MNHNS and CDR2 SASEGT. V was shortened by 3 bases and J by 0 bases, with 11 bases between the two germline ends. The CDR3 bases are TGTGCCAGCAGTGAGCAAGGACCGATGAACACTGAAGCTTTCTTT. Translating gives CASSEQGPMNTEAFF.

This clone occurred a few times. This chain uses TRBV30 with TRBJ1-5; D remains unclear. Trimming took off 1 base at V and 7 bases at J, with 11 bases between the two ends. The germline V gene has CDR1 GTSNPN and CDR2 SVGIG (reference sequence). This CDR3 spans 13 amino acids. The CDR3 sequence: CAWSGEGGQPQHF. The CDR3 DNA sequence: TGTGCCTGGAGTGGGGAGGGAGGACAGCCCCAGCATTTT.

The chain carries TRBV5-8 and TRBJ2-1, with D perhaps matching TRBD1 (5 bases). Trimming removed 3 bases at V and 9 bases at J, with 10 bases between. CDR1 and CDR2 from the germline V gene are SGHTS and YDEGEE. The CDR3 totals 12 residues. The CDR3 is CASSSTQGEQFF. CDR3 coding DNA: TGTGCCAGCAGCTCAACTCAGGGTGAGCAGTTCTTC.

CDR3 sequence: CASSFTSGQETQYF. For the CDR3, the DNA is TGTGCCAGCAGCTTTACTAGCGGCCAAGAGACCCAGTACTTC. The rearrangement joins TRBV7-9 to TRBJ2-5, with 8 bases lining up with TRBD2. There are 14 residues in the CDR3. Germline V CDR1 and CDR2: SEHNR, FQNEAQ (reference sequence). The V segment lost 3 bases and the J segment 1 base; nucleotides outside the gene matches: 1.

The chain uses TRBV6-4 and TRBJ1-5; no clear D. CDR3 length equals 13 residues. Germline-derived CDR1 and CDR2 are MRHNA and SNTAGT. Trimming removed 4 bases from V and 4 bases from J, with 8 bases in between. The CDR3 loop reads CASSGQQNQPQHF. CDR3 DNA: TGTGCCAGCAGTGGACAACAGAATCAGCCCCAGCATTTT.

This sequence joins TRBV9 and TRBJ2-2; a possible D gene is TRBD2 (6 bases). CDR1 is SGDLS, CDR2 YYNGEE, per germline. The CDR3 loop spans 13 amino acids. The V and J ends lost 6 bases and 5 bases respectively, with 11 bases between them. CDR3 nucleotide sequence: TGTGCCAGCAAGAGGAGGGGAACCGGGGAGCTGTTTTTT. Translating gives CASKRRGTGELFF.

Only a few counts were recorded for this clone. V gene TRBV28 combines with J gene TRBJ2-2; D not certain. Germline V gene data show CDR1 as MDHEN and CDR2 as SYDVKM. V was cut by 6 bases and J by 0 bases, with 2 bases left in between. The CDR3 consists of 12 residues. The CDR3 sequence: CASRTNTGELFF. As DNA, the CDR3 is TGTGCCAGCAGGACGAACACCGGGGAGCTGTTTTTT.

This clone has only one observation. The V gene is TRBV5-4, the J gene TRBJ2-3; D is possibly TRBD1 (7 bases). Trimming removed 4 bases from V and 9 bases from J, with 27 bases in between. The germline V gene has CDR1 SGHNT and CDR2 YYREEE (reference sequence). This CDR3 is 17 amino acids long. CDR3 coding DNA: TGTGCCAGCAGCGTTTGGAGGGGACAGAGCCTTCCGGGGACGCAGTATTTT. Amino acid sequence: CASSVWRGQSLPGTQYF. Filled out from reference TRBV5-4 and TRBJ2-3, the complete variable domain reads ETGVTQSPTHLIKTRGQQVTLRCSSQSGHNTVSWYQQALGQGPQFIFQYYREEENGRGNFPPRFSGLQFPNYSSELNVNALELDDSALYLCASSVWRGQSLPGTQYFGPGTRLTVL.

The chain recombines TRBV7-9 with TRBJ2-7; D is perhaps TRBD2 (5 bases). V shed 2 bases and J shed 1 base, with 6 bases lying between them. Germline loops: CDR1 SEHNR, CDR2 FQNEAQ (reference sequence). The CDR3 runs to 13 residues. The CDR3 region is CASSLPGSYEQYV. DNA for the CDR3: TGTGCCAGCAGCTTACCGGGGTCCTACGAGCAGTACGTC.

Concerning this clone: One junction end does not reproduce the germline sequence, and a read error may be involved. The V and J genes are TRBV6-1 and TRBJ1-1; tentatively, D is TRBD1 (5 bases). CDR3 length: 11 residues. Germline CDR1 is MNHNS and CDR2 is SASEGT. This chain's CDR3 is CACRENTEAFF. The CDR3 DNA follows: TGTGCCTGCAGGGAGAACACTGAAGCTTTCTTT.

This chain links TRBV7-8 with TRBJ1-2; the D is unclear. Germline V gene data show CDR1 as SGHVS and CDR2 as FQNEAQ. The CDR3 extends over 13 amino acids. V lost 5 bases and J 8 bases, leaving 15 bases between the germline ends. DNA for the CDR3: TGTGCCAGCAGCCCGCCTCGAGCCAGGGGCTACACCTTC. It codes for CASSPPRARGYTF.

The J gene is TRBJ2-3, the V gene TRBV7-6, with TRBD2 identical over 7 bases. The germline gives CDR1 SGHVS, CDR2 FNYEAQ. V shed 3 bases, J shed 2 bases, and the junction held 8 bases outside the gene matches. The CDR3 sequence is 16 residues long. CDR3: CASSFSSGASTDTQYF. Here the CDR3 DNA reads TGTGCCAGCAGCTTCTCCAGCGGGGCGTCCACAGATACGCAGTATTTT.

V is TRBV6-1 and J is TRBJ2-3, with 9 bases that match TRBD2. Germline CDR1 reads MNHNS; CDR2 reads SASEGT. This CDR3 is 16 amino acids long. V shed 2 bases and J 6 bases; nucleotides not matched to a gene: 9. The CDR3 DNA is TGTGCCAGCAGTGAAATAGGCGGGAGGGGCTTGGATACGCAGTATTTT. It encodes CASSEIGGRGLDTQYF.